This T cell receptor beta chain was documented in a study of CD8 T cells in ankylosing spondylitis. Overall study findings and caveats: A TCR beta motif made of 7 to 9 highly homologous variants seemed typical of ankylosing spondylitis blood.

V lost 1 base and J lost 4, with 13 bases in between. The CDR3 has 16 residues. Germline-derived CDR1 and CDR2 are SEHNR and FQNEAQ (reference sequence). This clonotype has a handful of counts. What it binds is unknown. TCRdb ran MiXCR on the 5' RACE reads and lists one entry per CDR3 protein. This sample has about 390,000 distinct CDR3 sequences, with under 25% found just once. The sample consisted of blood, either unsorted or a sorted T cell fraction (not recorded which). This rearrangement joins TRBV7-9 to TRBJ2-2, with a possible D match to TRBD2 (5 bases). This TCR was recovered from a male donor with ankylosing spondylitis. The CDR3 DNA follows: TGTGCCAGCAGCTTAGGTCTAGCTACACCCACCGGGGAGCTGTTTTTT. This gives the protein CASSLGLATPTGELFF. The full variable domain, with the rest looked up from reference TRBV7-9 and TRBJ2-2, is DTGVSQNPRHKITKRGQNVTFRCDPISEHNRLYWYRQTLGQGPEFLTYFQNEAQLEKSRLLSDRFSAERPKGSFSTLEIQRTEQGDSAMYLCASSLGLATPTGELFFGEGSRLTVL.